The 13 T cell receptor beta chains presented below share a single source sample, sequenced in a study of human T cells and chemical hapten exposure. TCRdb re-analysed the RACE reads in MiXCR, keeping a single row per CDR3 protein. The sample records fewer than 100,000 distinct CDR3 sequences, 12% being singletons. Stated time point: patch test 1, 2 weeks after DPC sensitization. Indicated treatment: therapeutic diphenylcyclopropenone sensitization with weekly scalp DPC. The sequencing used whole blood, collected in connection with sensitization to the hapten diphenylcyclopropenone (DPC). The source is a woman between 40 and 50 years old with alopecia areata. Some clones in this sample may be carry-over from other donors' samples.

The genes are TRBV6-2 or TRBV6-3 and TRBJ1-5, with D maybe TRBD1 (5 bases). Germline V gives CDR1 MNHEY, CDR2 SVGEGT. V gave up 6 bases and J gave up 4 bases, with 22 bases separating them. There are 17 residues in the CDR3. DNA of the CDR3: TGTGCCAGCAGCCCCTACCCTCCGGGACGGATGAATCAGCCCCAGCATTTT. Residues: CASSPYPPGRMNQPQHF.

This clonotype was counted a few times. The chain is built from TRBV4-1 and TRBJ2-1; no definite D call. The V gene's germline CDR1 is MGHRA and CDR2 YSYEKL. This CDR3 region has 15 residues. The V end lost 1 base, the J end lost 8 bases, and 15 bases lay between the germline ends. The CDR3 sequence is CASSQVLSQGYEQFF. Here the CDR3 DNA reads TGCGCCAGCAGCCAAGTACTCTCACAAGGATATGAGCAGTTCTTC.

The chain combines TRBV20-1 with TRBJ1-1; D call uncertain. Trimming shortened V by 4 bases and J by 5 bases, and 14 bases separated the two germline ends. Germline-derived CDR1 and CDR2 are DFQATT and SNEGSKA (reference sequence). The CDR3 consists of 13 residues. CDR3 nucleotides: TGCAGTGCTACCGACAACATGAGAACTGAAGCTTTCTTT. It specifies CSATDNMRTEAFF.

This clonotype occurred a few times. J is TRBJ2-5 and V is TRBV28; 11 bases line up with TRBD2. The CDR3 runs to 15 residues. The ends lost 6 bases at V and 1 base at J; junction bases unmatched: 4. The germline V gene has CDR1 MDHEN and CDR2 SYDVKM. The CDR3 DNA is TGTGCCAGCAGACTAGCGGGAGCCCTCCAAGAGACCCAGTACTTC. This translates into CASRLAGALQETQYF.

This clonotype has only a few counts. This rearrangement joins TRBV7-9 to TRBJ2-4; D unclear. Germline V gene lookup returns CDR1 SEHNR and CDR2 FQNEAQ (reference sequence). Trimming took off 5 bases at V and 6 bases at J, with 14 bases between the two ends. This CDR3 is 14 amino acids long. For the CDR3, the DNA is TGTGCCAGCAGCCCCAACCCCGCCCCAAACATTCAGTACTTC. Its protein product is CASSPNPAPNIQYF.

This clonotype was detected a few times. The rearrangement uses TRBV29-1 and TRBJ2-5, with 11 nucleotides matching TRBD2. The length of the CDR3 is 15 residues. From germline, CDR1 is SQVTM and CDR2 ANQGSEA. Germline trimming cut 4 bases from V and 5 bases from J; bases unmatched to any gene: 9. CDR3 in amino acids: CSVGIAGGPGETQYF. The CDR3 DNA reads as TGCAGCGTTGGGATAGCGGGAGGGCCGGGGGAGACCCAGTACTTC.

This rearrangement joins TRBV29-1 to TRBJ1-1; D unclear. This CDR3 contains 13 residues. CDR1 is SQVTM, CDR2 ANQGSEA, per germline. The V end lost 6 bases, the J end lost 0 bases, and 11 bases lay between the germline ends. The DNA for the CDR3 is TGCAGCGTCCCCGCAGCTATGAACACTGAAGCTTTCTTT. It encodes CSVPAAMNTEAFF.

The J gene is TRBJ1-3, the V gene TRBV5-4, with 10 positions matching TRBD1. Trimming cost V 4 bases and J 2 bases; bases outside gene matches: 3. CDR3 size: 15 residues. Germline V gives CDR1 SGHNT, CDR2 YYREEE (reference sequence). CDR3 nucleotides: TGTGCCAGCAGCATCGGACAGGGGGCTGGAAACACCATATATTTT. Amino acids: CASSIGQGAGNTIYF.

The genes are TRBV5-1 and TRBJ2-7, with TRBD2 matching 12 bases. Germline CDR1 is SGHRS and CDR2 is YFSETQ. The ends lost 4 bases at V and 5 bases at J; junction bases unmatched: 7. The CDR3 runs to 15 residues. In DNA, the CDR3 is TGCGCCAGCAGCCGACTAGCGGGAGTAGGGGACGAGCAGTACTTC. Protein sequence: CASSRLAGVGDEQYF.

This chain connects TRBV4-3 to TRBJ2-2; D not resolved. The CDR3 is 15 amino acids. V lost 3 bases to trimming and J lost 1 base, with 9 bases between them. Germline CDR1 is LGHNA and CDR2 is YSLEER. The CDR3 sequence: CASSQQSQNTGELFF. The CDR3 nucleotides are TGCGCCAGCAGCCAGCAATCACAGAACACCGGGGAGCTGTTTTTT.

The chain combines TRBV7-8 with TRBJ2-1; 14 bases line up with TRBD2. Germline V lookup: CDR1 SGHVS, CDR2 FQNEAQ. The CDR3 has 19 amino acids. The V gene end was trimmed by 5 bases and the J gene end by 6 bases; junction bases not matched to a gene: 15. CDR3 nucleotide sequence: TGTGCCAGCAGCCCCAGACTAGCGGGAGGGCCCTCCACCTTCAATGAGCAGTTCTTC. Residues: CASSPRLAGGPSTFNEQFF.

This clonotype was detected ten times or more. J is TRBJ2-5 and V is TRBV5-1, with D perhaps TRBD2 (5 bases). V lost 5 bases and J 3 bases, leaving 11 bases between the germline ends. Germline values: CDR1 SGHRS, CDR2 YFSETQ. The CDR3 runs 13 residues. As DNA, the CDR3 is TGCGCCAGCAGATTCACGCGGGAAGAGACCCAGTACTTC. It codes for CASRFTREETQYF.

This sequence joins TRBV20-1 and TRBJ1-2; D gene unclear. V was trimmed by 1 base and J by 4 bases, leaving 10 bases between them. This CDR3 is 13 amino acids long. Germline values: CDR1 DFQATT, CDR2 SNEGSKA (reference sequence). The CDR3 spells CSARGSSGYGYTF. The CDR3 nucleotides are TGCAGTGCTAGAGGGTCCTCAGGCTATGGCTACACCTTC.